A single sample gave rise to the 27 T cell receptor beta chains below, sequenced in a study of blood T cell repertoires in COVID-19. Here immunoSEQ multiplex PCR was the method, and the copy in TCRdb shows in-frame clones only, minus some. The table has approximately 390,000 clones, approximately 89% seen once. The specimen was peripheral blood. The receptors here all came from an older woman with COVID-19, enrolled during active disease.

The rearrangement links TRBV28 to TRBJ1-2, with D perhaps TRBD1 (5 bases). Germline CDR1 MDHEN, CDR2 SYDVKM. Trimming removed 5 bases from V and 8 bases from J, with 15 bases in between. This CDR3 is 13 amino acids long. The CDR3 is CASSPLRGEGYTF. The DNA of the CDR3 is TGTGCCAGCAGTCCCCTTCGGGGGGAAGGCTACACCTTC.

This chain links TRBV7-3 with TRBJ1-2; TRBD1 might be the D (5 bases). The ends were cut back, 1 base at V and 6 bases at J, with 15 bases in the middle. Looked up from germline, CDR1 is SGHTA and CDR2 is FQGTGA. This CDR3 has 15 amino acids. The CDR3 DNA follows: TGTGCCAGCAGCTTAAGTCCAGGGAGGGCGGATGGCTACACCTTC. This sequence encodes CASSLSPGRADGYTF.

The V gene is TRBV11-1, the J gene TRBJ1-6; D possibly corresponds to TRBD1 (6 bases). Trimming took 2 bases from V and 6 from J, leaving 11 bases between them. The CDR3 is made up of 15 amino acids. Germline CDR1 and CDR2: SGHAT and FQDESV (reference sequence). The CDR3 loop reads CASSLRRTANSPLHF. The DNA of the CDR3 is TGTGCCAGCAGCTTAAGGAGGACAGCTAATTCACCCCTCCACTTT.

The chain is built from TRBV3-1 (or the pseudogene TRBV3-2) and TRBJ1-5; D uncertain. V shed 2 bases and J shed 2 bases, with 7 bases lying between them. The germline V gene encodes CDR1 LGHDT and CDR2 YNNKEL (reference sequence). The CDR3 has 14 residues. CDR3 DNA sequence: TGTGCCAGCAGCCAAACAGTAGGCAATCAGCCCCAGCATTTT. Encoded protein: CASSQTVGNQPQHF.

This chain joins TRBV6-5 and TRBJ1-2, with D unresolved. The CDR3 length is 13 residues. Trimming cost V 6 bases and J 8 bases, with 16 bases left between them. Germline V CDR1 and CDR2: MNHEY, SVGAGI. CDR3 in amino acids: CASSPGGVGGYTF. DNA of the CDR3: TGTGCCAGCAGCCCCGGCGGGGTAGGGGGCTACACCTTC.

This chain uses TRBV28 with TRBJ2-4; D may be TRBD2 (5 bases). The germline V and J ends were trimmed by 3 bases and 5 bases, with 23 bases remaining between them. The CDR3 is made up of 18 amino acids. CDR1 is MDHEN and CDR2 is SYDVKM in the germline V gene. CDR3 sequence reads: CASSFTLGHSVGENIQYF. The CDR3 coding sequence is TGTGCCAGCAGTTTTACTCTTGGGCACAGCGTCGGGGAAAACATTCAGTACTTC.

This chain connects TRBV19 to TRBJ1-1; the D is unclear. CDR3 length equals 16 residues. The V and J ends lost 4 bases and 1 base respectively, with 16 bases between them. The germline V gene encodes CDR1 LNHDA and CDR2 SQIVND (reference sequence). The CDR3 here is CASSTEWREPNTEAFF. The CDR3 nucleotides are TGTGCCAGTAGTACGGAATGGCGGGAACCGAACACTGAAGCTTTCTTT.

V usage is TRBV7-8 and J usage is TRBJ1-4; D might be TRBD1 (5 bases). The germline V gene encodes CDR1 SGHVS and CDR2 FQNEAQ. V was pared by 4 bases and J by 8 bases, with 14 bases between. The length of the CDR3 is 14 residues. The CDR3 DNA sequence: TGTGCCAGCAGCTCCGGACAAATGGTCGAAAAACTGTTTTTT. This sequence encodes CASSSGQMVEKLFF.

CDR3 nucleotides: TGTGCCAGCAGCCGCTCTGGAGGTTCCTACGAGCAGTACTTC. It codes for CASSRSGGSYEQYF. This rearrangement joins TRBV3-1 (or the pseudogene TRBV3-2) to TRBJ2-7; perhaps TRBD2 as D (5 bases). The germline V gene encodes CDR1 LGHDT and CDR2 YNNKEL (reference sequence). V lost 4 bases and J lost 1, with 11 bases in between. The CDR3 runs 14 residues.

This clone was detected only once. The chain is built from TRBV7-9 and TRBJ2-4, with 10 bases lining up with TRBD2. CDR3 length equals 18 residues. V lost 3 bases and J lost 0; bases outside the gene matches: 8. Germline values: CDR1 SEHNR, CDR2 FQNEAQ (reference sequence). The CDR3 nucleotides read TGTGCCAGCAGCTTCCCCAGCGGGGGGGATATAGCCAAAAACATTCAGTACTTC. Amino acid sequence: CASSFPSGGDIAKNIQYF.

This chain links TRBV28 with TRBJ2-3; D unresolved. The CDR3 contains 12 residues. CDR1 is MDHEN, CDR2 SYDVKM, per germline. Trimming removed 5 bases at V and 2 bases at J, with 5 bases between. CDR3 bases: TGTGCCAGCAGTCCTTACACAGATACGCAGTATTTT. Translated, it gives CASSPYTDTQYF.

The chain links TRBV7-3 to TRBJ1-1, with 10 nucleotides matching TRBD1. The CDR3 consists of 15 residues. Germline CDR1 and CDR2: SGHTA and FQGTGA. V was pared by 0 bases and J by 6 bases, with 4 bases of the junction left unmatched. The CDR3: CASSLTLGQGAEAFF. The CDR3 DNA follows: TGTGCCAGCAGCTTAACCCTTGGACAGGGGGCTGAAGCTTTCTTT.

The CDR3, as DNA: TGTGCCAGCAGACAAGGACTAGCGGGGGCCATCACAGATACGCAGTATTTT. It yields the protein CASRQGLAGAITDTQYF. The rearrangement uses TRBV7-8 and TRBJ2-3, with 13 bases matching TRBD2. Per germline, CDR1 SGHVS and CDR2 FQNEAQ. The ends lost 6 bases at V and 2 bases at J; junction bases unmatched: 8. CDR3 length: 17 amino acids.

This CDR3 is CASSLKGQGAHEQYF. The CDR3 DNA reads TGTGCCAGCAGCCTGAAGGGACAGGGGGCCCACGAGCAGTACTTC. V gene TRBV7-9 combines with J gene TRBJ2-7, with TRBD1 matching 12 bases. With 5 bases clipped from V and 5 bases from J, the junction kept 7 bases outside the gene matches. CDR1 and CDR2 (germline): SEHNR, FQNEAQ (reference sequence). The CDR3 totals 15 residues.

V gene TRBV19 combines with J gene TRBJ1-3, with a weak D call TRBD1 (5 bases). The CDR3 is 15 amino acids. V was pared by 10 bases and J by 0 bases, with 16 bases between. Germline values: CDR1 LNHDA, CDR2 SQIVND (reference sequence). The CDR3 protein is CATQWGGSSGNTIYF. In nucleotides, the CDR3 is TGTGCCACCCAGTGGGGGGGGAGCTCTGGAAACACCATATATTTT.

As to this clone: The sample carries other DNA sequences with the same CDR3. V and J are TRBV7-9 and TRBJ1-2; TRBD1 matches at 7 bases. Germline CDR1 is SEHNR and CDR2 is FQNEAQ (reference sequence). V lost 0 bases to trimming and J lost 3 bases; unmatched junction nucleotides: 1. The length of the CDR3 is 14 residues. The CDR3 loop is CASSLAGGDYGYTF. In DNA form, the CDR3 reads TGTGCCAGCAGCTTAGCAGGGGGCGACTATGGCTACACCTTC.

CDR3 loop: CASSSRGPSYNSPLHF. CDR3 in DNA: TGTGCCAGCAGCTCGCGGGGTCCCTCCTATAATTCACCCCTCCACTTT. The V gene is TRBV7-3, the J gene TRBJ1-6; D unclear. This CDR3 is built from 16 residues. V gave up 4 bases and J gave up 0 bases, with 10 bases separating them. CDR1 SGHTA and CDR2 FQGTGA come from the germline V gene.

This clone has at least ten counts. DNA of the CDR3: TGTGCCAGCACCCCGGGAGGGTCATTTCGCCCTGAAGCTTTCTTT. It codes for CASTPGGSFRPEAFF. V usage is TRBV11-2 and J usage is TRBJ1-1, with D uncertain. The CDR3 extends over 15 amino acids. Trimming pared 7 bases from V and 6 bases from J, leaving 21 bases between. From germline, CDR1 is SGHAT and CDR2 FQNNGV.

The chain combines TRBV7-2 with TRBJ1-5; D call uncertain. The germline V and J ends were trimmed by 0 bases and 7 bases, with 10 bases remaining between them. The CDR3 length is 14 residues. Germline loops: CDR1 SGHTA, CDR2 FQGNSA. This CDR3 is CASSLATVHQPQHF. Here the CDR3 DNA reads TGTGCCAGCAGCTTAGCCACAGTCCACCAGCCCCAGCATTTT.

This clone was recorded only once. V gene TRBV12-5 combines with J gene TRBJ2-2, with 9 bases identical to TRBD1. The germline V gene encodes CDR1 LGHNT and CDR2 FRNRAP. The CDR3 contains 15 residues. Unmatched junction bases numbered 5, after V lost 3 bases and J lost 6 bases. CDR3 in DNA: TGTGCTAGTGGTTTACAGGGGGCGCAAGCCGGGGAGCTGTTTTTT. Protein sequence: CASGLQGAQAGELFF.

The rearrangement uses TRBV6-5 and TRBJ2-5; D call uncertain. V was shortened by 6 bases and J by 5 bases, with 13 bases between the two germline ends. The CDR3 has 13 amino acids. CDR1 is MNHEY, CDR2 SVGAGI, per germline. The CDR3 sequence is CASRVINRETQYF. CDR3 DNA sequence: TGTGCCAGCAGGGTCATAAATCGGGAGACCCAGTACTTC.

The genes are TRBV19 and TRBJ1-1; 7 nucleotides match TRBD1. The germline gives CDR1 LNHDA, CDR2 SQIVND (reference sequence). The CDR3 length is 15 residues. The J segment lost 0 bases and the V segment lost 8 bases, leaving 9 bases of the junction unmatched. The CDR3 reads CASLEYGTVNTEAFF. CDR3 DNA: TGTGCCAGTCTAGAGTACGGGACAGTGAACACTGAAGCTTTCTTT.

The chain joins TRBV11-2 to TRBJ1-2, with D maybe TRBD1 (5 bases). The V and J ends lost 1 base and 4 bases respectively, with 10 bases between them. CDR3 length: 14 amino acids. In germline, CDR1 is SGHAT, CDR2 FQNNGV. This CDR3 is CASSLVTAPYGYTF. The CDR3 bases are TGTGCCAGCAGCTTAGTGACAGCCCCCTATGGCTACACCTTC.

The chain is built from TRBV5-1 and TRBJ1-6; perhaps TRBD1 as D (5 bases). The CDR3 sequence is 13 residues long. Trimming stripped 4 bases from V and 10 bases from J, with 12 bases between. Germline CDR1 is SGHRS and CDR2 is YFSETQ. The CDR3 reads CASSTREDSPLHF. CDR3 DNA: TGCGCCAGCAGCACCAGGGAGGACTCACCCCTCCACTTT. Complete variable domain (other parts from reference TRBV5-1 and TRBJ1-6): KAGVTQTPRYLIKTRGQQVTLSCSPISGHRSVSWYQQTPGQGLQFLFEYFSETQRNKGNFPGRFSGRQFSNSRSEMNVSTLELGDSALYLCASSTREDSPLHFGNGTRLTVT.

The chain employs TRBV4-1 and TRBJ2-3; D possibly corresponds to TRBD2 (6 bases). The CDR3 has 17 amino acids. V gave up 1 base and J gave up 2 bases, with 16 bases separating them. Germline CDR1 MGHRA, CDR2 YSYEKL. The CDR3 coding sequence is TGCGCCAGCAGCCAAGTGCGTTCCGCGGGACCCACAGATACGCAGTATTTT. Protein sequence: CASSQVRSAGPTDTQYF.

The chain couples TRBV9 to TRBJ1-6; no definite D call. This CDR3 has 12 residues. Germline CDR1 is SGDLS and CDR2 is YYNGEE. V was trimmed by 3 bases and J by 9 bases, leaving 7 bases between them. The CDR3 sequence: CASSAGSSPLHF. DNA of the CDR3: TGTGCCAGCAGCGCCGGGAGTTCACCCCTCCACTTT.

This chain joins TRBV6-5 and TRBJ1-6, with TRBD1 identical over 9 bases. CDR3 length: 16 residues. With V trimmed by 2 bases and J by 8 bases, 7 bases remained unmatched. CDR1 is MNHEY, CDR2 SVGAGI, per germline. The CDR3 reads CASSYRPRTGDSPLHF. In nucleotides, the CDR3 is TGTGCCAGCAGTTACCGACCCCGGACAGGGGATTCACCCCTCCACTTT.